The 9 T cell receptor beta chains below come from one sample, sequenced in a study of control samples from healthy donors and cancer patients. Some clones are missing from TCRdb's copy, which holds only in-frame ones; the method was immunoSEQ multiplex PCR. The sample holds about 100,000 clones, roughly 90% seen once. The sequenced sample was blood. Receptors originate from a woman in her forties or fifties in good health.

This rearrangement joins TRBV7-9 to TRBJ1-1; D is unclear. CDR3 length: 15 amino acids. The V and J ends lost 3 bases and 0 bases respectively, with 11 bases between them. Per germline, CDR1 SEHNR and CDR2 FQNEAQ (reference sequence). The CDR3 here is CASSFSQALNTEAFF. CDR3 nucleotides: TGTGCCAGCAGCTTTTCTCAGGCGCTGAACACTGAAGCTTTCTTT.

The table lists this clone with a few counts. The chain links TRBV10-1 to TRBJ1-2, with D possibly being TRBD1 (6 bases). There are 14 residues in the CDR3. Looked up from germline, CDR1 is WNHNN and CDR2 is SYGVQD (reference sequence). Trimming cost V 3 bases and J 8 bases, with 16 bases left between them. CDR3 DNA: TGCGCCAGCAGTGACACAGGGCGAGGAAGAGGCTACACCTTC. Amino acid sequence: CASSDTGRGRGYTF.

The J gene is TRBJ1-5, the V gene TRBV6-6; D is possibly TRBD1 (6 bases). The CDR3 is made up of 20 amino acids. Germline V lookup: CDR1 MNHNY, CDR2 SVGAGI (reference sequence). V dropped 5 bases and J dropped 1 base, with 27 bases sitting between them. The CDR3, as DNA: TGTGCCAGCAGTCCGCGTACGGGAACAGGGACCGTGCCGAGCAATCAGCCCCAGCATTTT. Translation gives CASSPRTGTGTVPSNQPQHF.

The rearrangement links TRBV7-9 to TRBJ1-2; D remains ambiguous. The CDR3 sequence is 13 residues long. Germline V CDR1 and CDR2: SEHNR, FQNEAQ (reference sequence). V was cut by 5 bases and J by 4 bases, with 11 bases left in between. The CDR3 DNA reads TGTGCCAGCAGCCCCGGAGGAACCTATGGCTACACCTTC. This gives the protein CASSPGGTYGYTF.

The chain uses TRBV29-1 and TRBJ1-2; TRBD1 is a possible D gene (5 bases). Trimming took off 2 bases at V and 2 bases at J, with 9 bases between the two ends. Germline V gene data show CDR1 as SQVTM and CDR2 as ANQGSEA. This CDR3 region has 13 residues. CDR3 sequence: CSVEFRGNYGYTF. CDR3 DNA: TGCAGCGTTGAATTCCGGGGCAACTATGGCTACACCTTC.

The chain couples TRBV6-5 to TRBJ2-3, with 8 nucleotides matching TRBD2. Trimming cost V 0 bases and J 2 bases; bases outside gene matches: 1. From germline, CDR1 is MNHEY and CDR2 SVGAGI. The CDR3 covers 15 residues. The CDR3 region is CASSYSGRATDTQYF. The CDR3 DNA reads TGTGCCAGCAGTTACTCCGGGAGGGCCACAGATACGCAGTATTTT.

The CDR3 DNA follows: TGTGCCAGCAGTTTTACGGGGGCTTACGAGCAGTACGTC. This sequence encodes CASSFTGAYEQYV. The chain carries TRBV27 and TRBJ2-7; D assignment may be TRBD1 or TRBD2 (6 bases each). This CDR3 has 13 amino acids. The V end lost 3 bases, the J end lost 4 bases, and 10 bases lay between the germline ends. Germline V gene sequence: CDR1 MNHEY, CDR2 SMNVEV (reference sequence).

The chain carries TRBV3-1 (or the pseudogene TRBV3-2) and TRBJ1-1; 7 positions agree with TRBD1. Looked up from germline, CDR1 is LGHDT and CDR2 is YNNKEL (reference sequence). V dropped 4 bases and J dropped 0; count of bases not matched to a gene: 11. The CDR3 totals 17 residues. The CDR3 nucleotides read TGTGCCAGCAGCCGAATAGGGGGCTATGGGGTGAACACTGAAGCTTTCTTT. Encoded protein: CASSRIGGYGVNTEAFF.

This clone was seen a single time. This chain uses TRBV11-3 with TRBJ2-2; 13 nucleotides line up with TRBD2. The CDR3 runs 18 residues. V dropped 3 bases and J dropped 4; count of bases not matched to a gene: 8. Looked up from germline, CDR1 is SGHNT and CDR2 is YENEEA. CDR3 coding DNA: TGTGCCAGCAGCTTGATACTAGCGGGGGGGCCGGGCACCGGGGAGCTGTTTTTT. It translates to CASSLILAGGPGTGELFF.